This TCR beta chain was captured in a study of regulatory T cells in long-lasting Graves disease. Described time point: newly diagnosed GD, antithyroid drugs for less than 3 months. PBMCs were the source of the RNA used for TCR sequencing. This CDR3 region has 16 residues. Trimming shortened V by 6 bases and J by 0 bases, and 17 bases separated the two germline ends. Germline CDR1 reads SGHTA; CDR2 reads FQGNSA. HTBI primers from iRepertoire and Arm-PCR of CDR3 regions yielded the TCR beta libraries. TCRdb independently ran MiXCR on the multiplex PCR reads; one entry per CDR3 protein. The data hold about 530,000 distinct CDR3 sequences, with about 16% observed a single time. The same data also went into a second study, on T cells in Graves' hyperthyroidism and ophthalmopathy.

This material consisted of peripheral blood mononuclear cells (PBMCs), taken at new diagnosis, from a patient treated with antithyroid drugs. V gene TRBV7-2 combines with J gene TRBJ1-1, with a tentative D call TRBD1 (5 bases). The receptor was isolated from a woman aged 40-65 years with Graves disease. The CDR3 protein is CASSPPGPVLNTEAFF. The CDR3, as DNA: TGTGCCAGCAGTCCGCCGGGACCGGTGTTGAACACTGAAGCTTTCTTT. The full variable domain, its missing parts supplied by reference TRBV7-2 and TRBJ1-1, is GAGVSQSPSNKVTEKGKDVELRCDPISGHTALYWYRQSLGQGLEFLIYFQGNSAPDKSGLPSDRFSAERTGGSVSTLTIQRTQQEDSAVYLCASSPPGPVLNTEAFFGQGTRLTVV.